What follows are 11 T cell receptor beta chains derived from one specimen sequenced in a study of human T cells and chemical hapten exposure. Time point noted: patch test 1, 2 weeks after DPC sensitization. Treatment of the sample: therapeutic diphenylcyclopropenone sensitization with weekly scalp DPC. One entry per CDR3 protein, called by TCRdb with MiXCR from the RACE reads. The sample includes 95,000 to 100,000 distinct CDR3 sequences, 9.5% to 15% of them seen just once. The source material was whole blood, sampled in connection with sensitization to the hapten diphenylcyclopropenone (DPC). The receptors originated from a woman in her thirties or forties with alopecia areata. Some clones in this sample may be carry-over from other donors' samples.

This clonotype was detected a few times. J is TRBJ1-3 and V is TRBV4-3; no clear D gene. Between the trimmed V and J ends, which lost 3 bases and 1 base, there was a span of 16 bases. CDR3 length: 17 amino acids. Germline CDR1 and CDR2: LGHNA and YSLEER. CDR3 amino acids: CASSQDLRRASGNTIYF. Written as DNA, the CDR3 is TGCGCCAGCAGCCAGGACCTCCGACGGGCATCTGGAAACACCATATATTTT.

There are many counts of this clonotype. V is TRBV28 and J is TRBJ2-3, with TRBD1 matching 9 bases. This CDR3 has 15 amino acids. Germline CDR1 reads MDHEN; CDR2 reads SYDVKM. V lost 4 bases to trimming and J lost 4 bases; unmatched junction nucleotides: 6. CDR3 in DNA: TGTGCCAGCAGTTACCGGGACAGGGTTCCAGATACGCAGTATTTT. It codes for CASSYRDRVPDTQYF.

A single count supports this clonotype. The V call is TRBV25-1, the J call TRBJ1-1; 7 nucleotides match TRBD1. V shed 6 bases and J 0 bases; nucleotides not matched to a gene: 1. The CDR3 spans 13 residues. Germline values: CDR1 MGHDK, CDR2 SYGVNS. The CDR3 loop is CASRDRLNTEAFF. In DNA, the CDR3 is TGTGCCAGCAGGGACAGGTTGAACACTGAAGCTTTCTTT.

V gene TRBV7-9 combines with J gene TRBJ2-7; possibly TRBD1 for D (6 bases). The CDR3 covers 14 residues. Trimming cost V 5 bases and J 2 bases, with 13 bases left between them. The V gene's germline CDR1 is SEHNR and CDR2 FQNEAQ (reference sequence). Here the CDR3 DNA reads TGTGCCAGCAGCGTTAGGCAGGGGCCCTACGAGCAGTACTTC. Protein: CASSVRQGPYEQYF.

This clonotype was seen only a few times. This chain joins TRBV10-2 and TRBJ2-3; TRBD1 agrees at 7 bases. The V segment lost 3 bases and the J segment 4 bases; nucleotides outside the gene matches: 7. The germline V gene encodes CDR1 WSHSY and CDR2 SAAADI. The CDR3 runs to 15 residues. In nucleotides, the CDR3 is TGCGCCAGCAGTGATTGGCTAGGGGGCCCAGATACGCAGTATTTT. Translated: CASSDWLGGPDTQYF.

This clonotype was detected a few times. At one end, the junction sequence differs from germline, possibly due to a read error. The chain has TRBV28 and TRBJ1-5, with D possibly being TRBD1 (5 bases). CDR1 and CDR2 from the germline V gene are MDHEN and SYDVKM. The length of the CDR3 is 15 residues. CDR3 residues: CVSSSGRWHNQPQHF. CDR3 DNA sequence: TGTGTCAGCAGTTCAGGGAGGTGGCACAATCAGCCCCAGCATTTT.

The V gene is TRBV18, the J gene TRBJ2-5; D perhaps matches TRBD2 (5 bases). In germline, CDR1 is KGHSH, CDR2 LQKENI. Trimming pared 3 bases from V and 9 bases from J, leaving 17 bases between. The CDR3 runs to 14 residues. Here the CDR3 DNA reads TGTGCCAGCTCACCGACGGACGGAGGTGGGGCCCAGTACTTC. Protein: CASSPTDGGGAQYF.

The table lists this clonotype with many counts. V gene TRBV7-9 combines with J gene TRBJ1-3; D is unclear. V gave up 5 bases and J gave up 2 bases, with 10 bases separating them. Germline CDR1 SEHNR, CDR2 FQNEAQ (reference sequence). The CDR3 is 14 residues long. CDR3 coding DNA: TGTGCCAGCAGCGCTTCCTCCGCTGGAAACACCATATATTTT. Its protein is CASSASSAGNTIYF. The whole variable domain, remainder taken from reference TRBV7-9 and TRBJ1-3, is DTGVSQNPRHKITKRGQNVTFRCDPISEHNRLYWYRQTLGQGPEFLTYFQNEAQLEKSRLLSDRFSAERPKGSFSTLEIQRTEQGDSAMYLCASSASSAGNTIYFGEGSWLTVV.

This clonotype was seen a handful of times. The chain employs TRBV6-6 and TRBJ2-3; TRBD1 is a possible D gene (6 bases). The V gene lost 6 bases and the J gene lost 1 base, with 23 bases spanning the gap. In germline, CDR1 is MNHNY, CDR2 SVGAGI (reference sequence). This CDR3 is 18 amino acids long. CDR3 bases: TGTGCCAGCAGCCCCGGGGCAGGGGTAAGAATGGGCACAGATACGCAGTATTTT. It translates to CASSPGAGVRMGTDTQYF.

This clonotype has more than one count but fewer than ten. This chain's CDR3 is CASSQIKGPTGELFF. For the CDR3, the DNA is TGTGCCAGCAGCCAAATCAAGGGCCCCACCGGGGAGCTGTTTTTT. The rearrangement uses TRBV3-1 and TRBJ2-2; D is unresolved. V was trimmed by 2 bases and J by 4 bases, leaving 11 bases between them. This CDR3 comprises 15 residues. From germline, CDR1 is LGHDT and CDR2 YNNKEL (reference sequence).

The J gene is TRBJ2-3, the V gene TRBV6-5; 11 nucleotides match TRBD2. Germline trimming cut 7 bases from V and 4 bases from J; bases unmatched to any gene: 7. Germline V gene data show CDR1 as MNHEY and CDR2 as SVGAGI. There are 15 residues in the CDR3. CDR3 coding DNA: TGTGCCAGCAACCCACTAGCGGGAGTATCAGATACGCAGTATTTT. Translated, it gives CASNPLAGVSDTQYF.